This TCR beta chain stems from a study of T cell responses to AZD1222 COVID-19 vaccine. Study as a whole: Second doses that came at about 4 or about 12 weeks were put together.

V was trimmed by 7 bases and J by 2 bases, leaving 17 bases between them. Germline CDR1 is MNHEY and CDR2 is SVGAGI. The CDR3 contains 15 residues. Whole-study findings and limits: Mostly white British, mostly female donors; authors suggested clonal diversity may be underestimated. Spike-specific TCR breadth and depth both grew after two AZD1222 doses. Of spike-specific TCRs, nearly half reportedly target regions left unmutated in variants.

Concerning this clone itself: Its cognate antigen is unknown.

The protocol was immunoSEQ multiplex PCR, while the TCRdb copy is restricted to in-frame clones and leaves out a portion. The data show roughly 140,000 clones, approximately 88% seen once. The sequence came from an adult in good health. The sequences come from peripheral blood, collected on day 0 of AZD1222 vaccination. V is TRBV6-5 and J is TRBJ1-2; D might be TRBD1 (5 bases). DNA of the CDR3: TGTGCCAGCACCCCAGGGCGGCAGGTGAACTATGGCTACACCTTC. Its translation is CASTPGRQVNYGYTF.